This TCR beta chain was profiled in a study of blood T cell repertoires in COVID-19. Deletions cut 0 bases from V and 9 bases from J, with 10 bases between. CDR1 and CDR2 from the germline V gene are SGHDT and YYEEEE. This CDR3 comprises 14 residues. This clone was seen just once. Measured with immunoSEQ multiplex PCR; TCRdb has only the in-frame clones, and not every one. The sample shows approximately 110,000 clones, approximately 85% of them seen only once. The source is a woman older than 75 with COVID-19, enrolled during active disease. This rearrangement joins TRBV5-6 to TRBJ1-6, with D perhaps matching TRBD1 (5 bases). Sequencing was performed on peripheral blood. The CDR3, as DNA: TGTGCCAGCAGCTTGGACCGTACAGGTTCACCCCTCCACTTT. It specifies CASSLDRTGSPLHF.